What follows are 28 T cell receptor beta chains derived from one specimen sequenced in a study of shared clonotypes between healthy human individuals. TCRdb's copy holds only in-frame clones and misses some; the assay was immunoSEQ multiplex PCR. The repertoire has around 2.5 million clones, over 85% of them found once; the top ten carry 0.36%. Sequenced: naive CD4+ T cells from PBMCs. Subset of the sample: CD45RA+ positively selected. These receptors originate from a young man in good health. Some clones in this sample may be carry-over from other donors' samples.

The chain uses TRBV6-5 and TRBJ2-1; D might be TRBD1 (5 bases). Deletions cut 0 bases from V and 2 bases from J, with 11 bases between. CDR3 size: 16 residues. CDR1 and CDR2 (germline): MNHEY, SVGAGI. The CDR3 bases are TGTGCCAGCAGTTACTCGTTTGACAGCACCTACAATGAGCAGTTCTTC. Protein sequence: CASSYSFDSTYNEQFF.

V and J are TRBV21-1 and TRBJ2-7; TRBD2 is the table's D call and was not checked against the DNA. TRBV21-1 is annotated as a pseudogene. CDR3 length: 15 amino acids. This chain's CDR3 is CASRRSGRADYEQYF. CDR3 nucleotide sequence: TGTGCCAGTCGGAGGAGCGGGAGGGCCGATTACGAGCAGTACTTC.

V is TRBV19 and J is TRBJ1-1, with unresolved D. CDR1 and CDR2 (germline): LNHDA, SQIVND (reference sequence). V gave up 7 bases and J gave up 1 base, with 13 bases separating them. The CDR3 totals 14 residues. The CDR3 protein is CASIHQSQNTEAFF. The CDR3 coding sequence is TGTGCCAGTATACACCAATCACAGAACACTGAAGCTTTCTTT. Combining the CDR3 with reference TRBV19 and TRBJ1-1 gives the whole variable domain DGGITQSPKYLFRKEGQNVTLSCEQNLNHDAMYWYRQDPGQGLRLIYYSQIVNDFQKGDIAEGYSVSREKKESFPLTVTSAQKNPTAFYLCASIHQSQNTEAFFGQGTRLTVV.

The chain employs TRBV7-2 and TRBJ2-3; weak D call: TRBD2 (6 bases). Trimming removed 6 bases from V and 1 base from J, with 23 bases in between. The CDR3 is 18 residues long. Germline V gives CDR1 SGHTA, CDR2 FQGNSA. CDR3 nucleotide sequence: TGTGCCAGCAGACCGGGGAGGAGCCGAACTCTACGCACAGATACGCAGTATTTT. This codes for CASRPGRSRTLRTDTQYF.

The rearrangement joins TRBV18 to TRBJ1-5, with D unresolved. With 1 base removed from V and 5 bases from J, the gap between germline ends came to 9 bases. The CDR3 is made up of 14 amino acids. CDR1 and CDR2 from the germline V gene are KGHSH and LQKENI. DNA of the CDR3: TGTGCCAGCTCACCACGGGGAAGCGATCAGCCCCAGCATTTT. Protein product: CASSPRGSDQPQHF.

The chain joins TRBV9 to TRBJ2-2; 9 bases line up with TRBD2. The V gene end was trimmed by 0 bases and the J gene end by 4 bases; junction bases not matched to a gene: 7. From germline, CDR1 is SGDLS and CDR2 YYNGEE. The CDR3 spans 17 residues. This CDR3 reads CASSVGISGRSTGELFF. The DNA for the CDR3 is TGTGCCAGCAGCGTAGGTATTAGCGGGAGATCCACCGGGGAGCTGTTTTTT.

In this sample, this clone turned up once. The identical CDR3 is also encoded by other nucleotide sequences in the sample. The chain is built from TRBV18 and TRBJ2-5, with TRBD2 as a possible D gene (6 bases). Trimming removed 3 bases at V and 4 bases at J, with 6 bases between. The CDR3 is made up of 12 amino acids. Per the germline V gene, CDR1 is KGHSH and CDR2 is LQKENI. For the CDR3, the DNA is TGTGCCAGCTCACCGGAGGGAGAGACCCAGTACTTC. This sequence encodes CASSPEGETQYF.

The V call is TRBV28, the J call TRBJ2-2, with 7 bases aligning to TRBD1. The V gene end was trimmed by 1 base and the J gene end by 6 bases; junction bases not matched to a gene: 5. CDR3 length: 15 residues. Germline CDR1 and CDR2: MDHEN and SYDVKM. In DNA form, the CDR3 reads TGTGCCAGCAGTTTATTCCCCAGGGGGTCCGGGGAGCTGTTTTTT. Residues: CASSLFPRGSGELFF. The whole variable domain, filled in from reference TRBV28 and TRBJ2-2, reads DVKVTQSSRYLVKRTGEKVFLECVQDMDHENMFWYRQDPGLGLRLIYFSYDVKMKEKGDIPEGYSVSREKKERFSLILESASTNQTSMYLCASSLFPRGSGELFFGEGSRLTVL.

The gene calls are TRBV7-9 and TRBJ2-7; 8 bases line up with TRBD2. CDR1 is SEHNR, CDR2 FQNEAQ, per germline (reference sequence). CDR3 length: 15 residues. With 2 bases clipped from V and 4 bases from J, the junction kept 7 bases outside the gene matches. In nucleotides, the CDR3 is TGTGCCAGCAGCTTATTAATAGCGGGACTGTACGAGCAGTACTTC. Its protein is CASSLLIAGLYEQYF.

The chain recombines TRBV28 with TRBJ2-7, with 7 positions matching TRBD1. With V trimmed by 10 bases and J by 2 bases, 11 bases remained unmatched. Germline CDR1 and CDR2: MDHEN and SYDVKM. The CDR3 is made up of 14 amino acids. CDR3 loop: CATLSGGDPYEQYF. CDR3 sequence (DNA): TGTGCCACCCTATCAGGGGGAGATCCCTACGAGCAGTACTTC.

This clone was found a few times. This sample also contains other DNA sequences that code for the same CDR3. The chain is built from TRBV30 and TRBJ1-5, with a possible D match to TRBD1 (5 bases). Germline V gene lookup returns CDR1 GTSNPN and CDR2 SVGIG (reference sequence). CDR3 length: 13 residues. Trimming shortened V by 5 bases and J by 4 bases, and 12 bases separated the two germline ends. CDR3 in DNA: TGTGCCTGGGCCGGGGGTTCTAATCAGCCCCAGCATTTT. Its translation: CAWAGGSNQPQHF.

This rearrangement joins TRBV27 to TRBJ2-1; TRBD1 agrees at 9 bases. V dropped 5 bases and J dropped 12; count of bases not matched to a gene: 11. The germline V gene has CDR1 MNHEY and CDR2 SMNVEV (reference sequence). The CDR3 sequence is 14 residues long. The CDR3 region has the DNA TGTGCCAGCAGTCTTACACAGGGGGCAGGACCGCAGTTCTTC. This sequence encodes CASSLTQGAGPQFF.

The CDR3 loop reads CASSFNPLHTQYF. Here the CDR3 DNA reads TGCGCCAGCAGCTTTAATCCCCTCCATACGCAGTATTTT. J is TRBJ2-3 and V is TRBV5-1; no reliable D call. The CDR3 runs 13 residues. From germline, CDR1 is SGHRS and CDR2 YFSETQ. The V end lost 2 bases, the J end lost 7 bases, and 11 bases lay between the germline ends.

In its sample, this clone was seen once. This chain connects TRBV5-4 to TRBJ2-3; no clear D. This CDR3 contains 13 residues. Trimming took off 4 bases at V and 2 bases at J, with 8 bases between the two ends. The germline gives CDR1 SGHNT, CDR2 YYREEE (reference sequence). DNA for the CDR3: TGTGCCAGCAGCCCCCCGGCCACAGATACGCAGTATTTT. This translates into CASSPPATDTQYF.

This clone was detected once. V is TRBV6-4 and J is TRBJ2-1; the D call may be TRBD1 or TRBD2 (6 bases each). The CDR3 spans 18 residues. The germline V gene has CDR1 MRHNA and CDR2 SNTAGT. The V gene lost 6 bases and the J gene lost 0 bases, with 21 bases spanning the gap. CDR3 region: CASSAGLWGQSSYNEQFF. In DNA form, the CDR3 reads TGTGCCAGCAGCGCGGGACTTTGGGGGCAGAGCTCCTACAATGAGCAGTTCTTC.

CDR3 region: CASSLEWAPSSYNEQFF. DNA for the CDR3: TGTGCCAGCAGCTTGGAGTGGGCTCCCAGCTCCTACAATGAGCAGTTCTTC. The chain uses TRBV5-8 and TRBJ2-1; no clear D gene. Germline values: CDR1 SGHTS, CDR2 YDEGEE. This CDR3 is built from 17 residues. Trimming removed 0 bases from V and 0 bases from J, with 13 bases in between.

The chain joins TRBV29-1 to TRBJ1-1; the match to TRBD1 covers 9 bases. This CDR3 is 14 amino acids long. After removal of 7 bases from V and 5 bases from J, the junction contained 11 bases not matched to a gene. Per the germline V gene, CDR1 is SQVTM and CDR2 is ANQGSEA. CDR3 protein: CSAATGTGFTEAFF. CDR3 nucleotide sequence: TGCAGCGCTGCAACCGGGACAGGGTTTACTGAAGCTTTCTTT. Filled out from reference TRBV29-1 and TRBJ1-1, the complete variable domain reads SAVISQKPSRDICQRGTSLTIQCQVDSQVTMMFWYRQQPGQSLTLIATANQGSEATYESGFVIDKFPISRPNLTFSTLTVSNMSPEDSSIYLCSAATGTGFTEAFFGQGTRLTVV.

In its sample, this clone was seen once. The sample holds other DNA sequences that translate to the same CDR3. The J gene is TRBJ2-7, the V gene TRBV6-5; unclear D gene. In germline, CDR1 is MNHEY, CDR2 SVGAGI. The CDR3 loop spans 11 amino acids. Trimming shortened V by 3 bases and J by 10 bases, and 10 bases separated the two germline ends. The CDR3 DNA follows: TGTGCCAGCAGTTATGGCCCTGAACAGTACTTC. It translates to CASSYGPEQYF.

The chain combines TRBV19 with TRBJ1-1; D gene ambiguous. Germline V gives CDR1 LNHDA, CDR2 SQIVND (reference sequence). The CDR3 has 16 amino acids. V lost 4 bases to trimming and J lost 0 bases, with 15 bases between them. The CDR3, as DNA: TGTGCCAGTAGTAGTTTGTGGTCCAGACTGAACACTGAAGCTTTCTTT. Translating it yields CASSSLWSRLNTEAFF. The full variable domain, with the rest looked up from reference TRBV19 and TRBJ1-1, is DGGITQSPKYLFRKEGQNVTLSCEQNLNHDAMYWYRQDPGQGLRLIYYSQIVNDFQKGDIAEGYSVSREKKESFPLTVTSAQKNPTAFYLCASSSLWSRLNTEAFFGQGTRLTVV.

This clone was seen a handful of times. J is TRBJ1-2 and V is TRBV5-6; a possible D gene is TRBD1 (6 bases). Trimming took 5 bases from V and 2 from J, leaving 10 bases between them. Germline assignment: CDR1 SGHDT and CDR2 YYEEEE. The CDR3 contains 13 residues. CDR3 residues: CASRTRGNYGYTF. DNA for the CDR3: TGTGCCAGCAGGACGAGGGGGAACTATGGCTACACCTTC.

This clone showed up just once. The chain has TRBV15 and TRBJ2-2; 8 bases are a match to TRBD2. J lost 3 bases, V lost 0 bases, and 6 bases had no gene match. The CDR3 spans 17 residues. CDR1 is LNHNV, CDR2 YYDKDF, per germline (reference sequence). CDR3 residues: CATSRDRPGGDTGELFF. The DNA of the CDR3 is TGTGCCACCAGCAGAGATCGGCCGGGAGGGGACACCGGGGAGCTGTTTTTT. The variable domain in full, completed from reference TRBV15 and TRBJ2-2, reads DAMVIQNPRYQVTQFGKPVTLSCSQTLNHNVMYWYQQKSSQAPKLLFHYYDKDFNNEADTPDNFQSRRPNTSFCFLDIRSPGLGDTAMYLCATSRDRPGGDTGELFFGEGSRLTVL.

This rearrangement joins TRBV18 to TRBJ2-5, with unresolved D. Trimming cost V 6 bases and J 9 bases, with 17 bases left between them. The length of the CDR3 is 13 residues. In germline, CDR1 is KGHSH, CDR2 LQKENI. CDR3 DNA sequence: TGTGCCAGCTCCCCCCCAAATTTTGGGTCCCAGTACTTC. It specifies CASSPPNFGSQYF.

The gene calls are TRBV14 and TRBJ1-1; D unclear. V dropped 0 bases and J dropped 5 bases, with 7 bases sitting between them. Germline assignment: CDR1 SGHDN and CDR2 FVKESK. This CDR3 has 13 residues. In DNA, the CDR3 is TGTGCCAGCAGCCAAGAGGGCAGGACTGAAGCTTTCTTT. Its protein is CASSQEGRTEAFF.

V is TRBV9 and J is TRBJ2-5; 7 bases line up with TRBD1. The CDR3 loop spans 15 amino acids. Trimming cost V 3 bases and J 5 bases; bases outside gene matches: 10. Germline CDR1 and CDR2: SGDLS and YYNGEE. The CDR3 loop reads CASSAGTGVRETQYF. CDR3 coding DNA: TGTGCCAGCAGCGCGGGAACAGGGGTCCGGGAGACCCAGTACTTC. The full variable domain, with the rest looked up from reference TRBV9 and TRBJ2-5, is DSGVTQTPKHLITATGQRVTLRCSPRSGDLSVYWYQQSLDQGLQFLIQYYNGEERAKGNILERFSAQQFPDLHSELNLSSLELGDSALYFCASSAGTGVRETQYFGPGTRLLVL.

With regard to this clone: Within the sample, other DNA sequences also encode this same CDR3. V and J are TRBV18 and TRBJ2-7; D gene unclear. CDR3 length: 14 amino acids. Looked up from germline, CDR1 is KGHSH and CDR2 is LQKENI. V gave up 3 bases and J gave up 0 bases, with 9 bases separating them. The CDR3 DNA sequence: TGTGCCAGCTCACCGGGCAGGAGCTCCTACGAGCAGTACTTC. Translating gives CASSPGRSSYEQYF.

This chain uses TRBV6-6 with TRBJ1-2; unclear D gene. The CDR3 length is 13 residues. V lost 6 bases to trimming and J lost 8 bases, with 16 bases between them. The germline V gene encodes CDR1 MNHNY and CDR2 SVGAGI (reference sequence). Here the CDR3 reads CASSQAPLRGYTF. DNA of the CDR3: TGTGCCAGCAGCCAAGCCCCTCTAAGGGGCTACACCTTC.

The rearrangement joins TRBV21-1 to TRBJ2-6. TRBV21-1 constitutes a pseudogene. This CDR3 is 19 amino acids long. This CDR3 is CASSKGSRSRRSGANVLTF. The CDR3 nucleotides read TGTGCCAGCAGCAAAGGGTCCCGAAGTAGGCGCTCTGGGGCCAACGTCCTGACTTTC.

This clone was counted once. This rearrangement joins TRBV18 to TRBJ2-3; 8 bases fit TRBD2. Germline CDR1 and CDR2: KGHSH and LQKENI. This CDR3 region has 17 residues. The V segment lost 3 bases and the J segment 0 bases; nucleotides outside the gene matches: 8. DNA for the CDR3: TGTGCCAGCTCACCCCGAGGGAGCGGGAGAAGCACAGATACGCAGTATTTT. Translating gives CASSPRGSGRSTDTQYF. Full variable domain (missing parts from reference TRBV18 and TRBJ2-3): NAGVMQNPRHLVRRRGQEARLRCSPMKGHSHVYWYRQLPEEGLKFMVYLQKENIIDESGMPKERFSAEFPKEGPSILRIQQVVRGDSAAYFCASSPRGSGRSTDTQYFGPGTRLTVL.